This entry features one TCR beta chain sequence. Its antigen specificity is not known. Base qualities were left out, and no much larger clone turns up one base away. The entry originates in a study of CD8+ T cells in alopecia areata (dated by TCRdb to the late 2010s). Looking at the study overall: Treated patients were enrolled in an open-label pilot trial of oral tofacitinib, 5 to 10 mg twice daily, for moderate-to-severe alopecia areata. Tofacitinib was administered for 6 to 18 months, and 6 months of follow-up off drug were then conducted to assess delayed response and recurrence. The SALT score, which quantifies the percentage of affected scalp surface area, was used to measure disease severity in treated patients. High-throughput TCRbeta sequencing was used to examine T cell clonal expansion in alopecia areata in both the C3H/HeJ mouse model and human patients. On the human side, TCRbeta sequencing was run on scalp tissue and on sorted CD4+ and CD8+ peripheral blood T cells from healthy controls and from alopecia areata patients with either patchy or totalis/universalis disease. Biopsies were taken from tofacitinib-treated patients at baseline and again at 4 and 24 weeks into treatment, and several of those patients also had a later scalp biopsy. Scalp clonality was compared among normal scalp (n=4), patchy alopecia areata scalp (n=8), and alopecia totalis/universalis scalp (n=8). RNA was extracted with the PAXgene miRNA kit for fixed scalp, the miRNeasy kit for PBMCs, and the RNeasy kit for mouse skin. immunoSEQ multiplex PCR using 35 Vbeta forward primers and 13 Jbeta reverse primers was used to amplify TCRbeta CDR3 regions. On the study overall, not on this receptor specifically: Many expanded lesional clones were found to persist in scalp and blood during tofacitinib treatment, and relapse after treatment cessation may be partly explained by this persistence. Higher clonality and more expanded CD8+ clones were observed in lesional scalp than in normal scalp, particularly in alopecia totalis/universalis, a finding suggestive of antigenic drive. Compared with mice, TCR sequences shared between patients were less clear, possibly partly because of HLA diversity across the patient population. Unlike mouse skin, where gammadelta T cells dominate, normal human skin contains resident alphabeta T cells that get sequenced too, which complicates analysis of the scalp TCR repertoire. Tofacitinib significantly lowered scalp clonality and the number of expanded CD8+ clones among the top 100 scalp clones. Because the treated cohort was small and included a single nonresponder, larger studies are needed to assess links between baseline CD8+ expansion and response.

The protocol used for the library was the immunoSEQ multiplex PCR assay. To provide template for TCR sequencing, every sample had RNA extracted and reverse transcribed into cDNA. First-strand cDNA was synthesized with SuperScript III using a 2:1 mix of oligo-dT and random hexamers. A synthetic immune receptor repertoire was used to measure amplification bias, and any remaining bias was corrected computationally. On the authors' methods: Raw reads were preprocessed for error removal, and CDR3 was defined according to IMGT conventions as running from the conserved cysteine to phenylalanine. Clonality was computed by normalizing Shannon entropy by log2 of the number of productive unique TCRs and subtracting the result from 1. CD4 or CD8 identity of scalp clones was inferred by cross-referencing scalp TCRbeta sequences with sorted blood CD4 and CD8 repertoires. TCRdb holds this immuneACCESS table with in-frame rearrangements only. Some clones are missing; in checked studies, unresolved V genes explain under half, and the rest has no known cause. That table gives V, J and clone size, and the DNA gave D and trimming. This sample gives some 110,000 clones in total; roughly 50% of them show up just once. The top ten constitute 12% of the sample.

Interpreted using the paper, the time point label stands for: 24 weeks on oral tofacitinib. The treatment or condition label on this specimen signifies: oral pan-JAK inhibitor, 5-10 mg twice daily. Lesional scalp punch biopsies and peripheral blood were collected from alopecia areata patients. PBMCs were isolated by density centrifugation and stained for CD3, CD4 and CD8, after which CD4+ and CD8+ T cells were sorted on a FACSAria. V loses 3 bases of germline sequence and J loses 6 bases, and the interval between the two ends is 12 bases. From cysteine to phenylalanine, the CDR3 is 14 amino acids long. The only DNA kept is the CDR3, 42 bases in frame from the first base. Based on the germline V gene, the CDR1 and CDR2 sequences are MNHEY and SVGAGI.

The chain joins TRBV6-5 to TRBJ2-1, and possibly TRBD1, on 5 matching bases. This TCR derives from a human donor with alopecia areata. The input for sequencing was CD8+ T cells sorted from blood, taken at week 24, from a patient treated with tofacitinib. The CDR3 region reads CASSYQGLGNEQFF. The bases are TGTGCCAGCAGTTATCAGGGCCTTGGCAATGAGCAGTTCTTC.